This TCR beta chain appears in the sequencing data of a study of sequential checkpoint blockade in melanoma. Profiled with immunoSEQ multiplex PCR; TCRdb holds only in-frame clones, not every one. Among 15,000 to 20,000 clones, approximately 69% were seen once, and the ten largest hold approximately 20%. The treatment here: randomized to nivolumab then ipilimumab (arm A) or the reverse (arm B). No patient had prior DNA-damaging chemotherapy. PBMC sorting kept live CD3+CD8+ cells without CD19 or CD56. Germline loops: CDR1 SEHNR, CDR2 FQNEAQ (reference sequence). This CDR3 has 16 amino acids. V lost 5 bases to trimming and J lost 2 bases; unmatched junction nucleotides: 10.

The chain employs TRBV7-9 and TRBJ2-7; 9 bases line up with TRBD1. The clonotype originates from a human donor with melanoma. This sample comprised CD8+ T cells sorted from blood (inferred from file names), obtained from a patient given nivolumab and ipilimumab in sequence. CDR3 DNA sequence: TGTGCCAGCAGCCCTTGGGGGGGACAGGGAACCTACGAGCAGTACTTC. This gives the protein CASSPWGGQGTYEQYF. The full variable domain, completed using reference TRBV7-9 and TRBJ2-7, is DTGVSQNPRHKITKRGQNVTFRCDPISEHNRLYWYRQTLGQGPEFLTYFQNEAQLEKSRLLSDRFSAERPKGSFSTLEIQRTEQGDSAMYLCASSPWGGQGTYEQYFGPGTRLTVT.